This T cell receptor beta chain derives from a study of blood T cells in healthy people across ages. Samples each yielded at least 5 micrograms of total RNA. Remarks on this clonotype: A much larger clone differs from this one at a single base, so this may be a read error.

The V gene's germline CDR1 is MNHEY and CDR2 SVGEGT. Losses at the gene ends were 6 bases for V and 3 bases for J; bases not matched to a gene: 4. CDR3 length: 13 amino acids. It was with a sample-barcoded 5' primer and a J-beta primer mix that a second PCR of about 6 to 12 cycles was run. Each TCR beta cDNA got a 12-nucleotide random molecular identifier. Per-sample output comprised a minimum of 2.5 million paired-end reads containing CDR3. TCRdb re-derived calls from the 5' RACE reads in MiXCR, one entry per CDR3 protein. The sample lists some 1.7 million distinct CDR3 sequences, roughly 27% occurring once.

This clonotype was sampled from a woman between 25 and 40 years old in good health. The chain is built from TRBV6-2 or TRBV6-3 and TRBJ1-1, with TRBD1 matching 7 bases. The sequencing sample was made of blood. The CDR3 DNA is TGTGCCAGCAGCCGGGACAGCGACACTGAAGCTTTCTTT. Its translation is CASSRDSDTEAFF.